The 19 T cell receptor beta chains given below trace back to one sample, sequenced in a study of T-cell memory formation after mild COVID-19. TCRdb analysed the 5' RACE reads with MiXCR anew, one entry per CDR3 protein. Among under 250,000 distinct CDR3 sequences, 15% were seen once, and the ten largest hold 2.1%. Input material: PBMCs or a T cell subset sorted from them (not recorded which). The receptors were sampled from an adult woman who had mild COVID-19 (a few samples of this study predate the infection). Cell type and time point are not known.

The chain carries TRBV24-1 and TRBJ1-2; D call uncertain. The CDR3 contains 16 residues. Germline V gene sequence: CDR1 KGHDR, CDR2 SFDVKD. V was trimmed by 4 bases and J by 0 bases, leaving 14 bases between them. The CDR3 DNA sequence: TGTGCCACCAGTGAGTCTGGACGGTTCGCTAACTATGGCTACACCTTC. Translated: CATSESGRFANYGYTF.

The J gene is TRBJ2-1, the V gene TRBV4-3, with TRBD2 matching 9 bases. CDR3 length equals 20 residues. Trimming at V came to 0 bases and at J to 3 bases, leaving 15 bases not matched to a gene. The germline V gene has CDR1 LGHNA and CDR2 YSLEER. The CDR3 bases are TGCGCCAGCAGCCAAGAAGGTCGAGGGTTAGCGGGAGTTGGCTACAATGAGCAGTTCTTC. Residues: CASSQEGRGLAGVGYNEQFF.

The V gene is TRBV7-3, the J gene TRBJ1-2, with D hard to call. Trimming pared 5 bases from V and 1 base from J, leaving 8 bases between. Germline CDR1 is SGHTA and CDR2 is FQGTGA. CDR3 length: 13 amino acids. CDR3 DNA: TGTGCCAGCAGCCCAAACAGTAACTATGGCTACACCTTC. It translates to CASSPNSNYGYTF.

The chain uses TRBV4-1 and TRBJ2-2; 10 nucleotides line up with TRBD2. With V trimmed by 1 base and J by 5 bases, 10 bases remained unmatched. The CDR3 has 18 residues. CDR1 MGHRA and CDR2 YSYEKL come from the germline V gene. The CDR3 sequence: CASSQVSLGLADTGELFF. CDR3 DNA: TGCGCCAGCAGCCAAGTTTCTTTAGGACTAGCGGATACCGGGGAGCTGTTTTTT.

This clonotype has more than one count but fewer than ten. The V gene is TRBV5-1, the J gene TRBJ1-2; 11 bases are a match to TRBD1. The CDR3 length is 16 residues. Germline lookup yields CDR1 SGHRS and CDR2 YFSETQ. V lost 4 bases to trimming and J lost 4 bases; unmatched junction nucleotides: 9. The DNA for the CDR3 is TGCGCCAGCAGCCCTAACGGACAGGGGGCGACCTATGGCTACACCTTC. Protein sequence: CASSPNGQGATYGYTF.

This clonotype was detected ten times or more. The genes are TRBV5-1 and TRBJ2-2, with D uncertain. Germline V CDR1 and CDR2: SGHRS, YFSETQ. The CDR3 length is 13 residues. V lost 4 bases and J lost 1, with 5 bases in between. CDR3 coding DNA: TGCGCCAGCAGCACGGGGAACACCGGGGAGCTGTTTTTT. Its protein is CASSTGNTGELFF.

This clonotype was counted ten times or more. The V gene is TRBV7-2, the J gene TRBJ2-1; D tentatively reads TRBD1 or TRBD2 (6 bases each). V was pared by 5 bases and J by 0 bases, with 17 bases between. Germline CDR1 is SGHTA and CDR2 is FQGNSA. This CDR3 contains 17 residues. In DNA form, the CDR3 reads TGTGCCAGCAGCCACAGAGGAGGGGGTTTCTCCTACAATGAGCAGTTCTTC. Its protein is CASSHRGGGFSYNEQFF.

This clonotype was detected a few times. The DNA for the CDR3 is TGTGCCAGCAGCGCGGGCGGGACAGTCGCAGATACGCAGTATTTT. Protein: CASSAGGTVADTQYF. The chain uses TRBV11-3 and TRBJ2-3; weak D call: TRBD1 (7 bases). Per the germline V gene, CDR1 is SGHNT and CDR2 is YENEEA. V lost 5 bases to trimming and J lost 4 bases, with 16 bases between them. The length of the CDR3 is 15 residues.

This chain links TRBV11-3 with TRBJ2-1; the match to TRBD1 covers 7 bases. Germline loops: CDR1 SGHNT, CDR2 YENEEA. The CDR3 runs to 11 residues. Losses at the gene ends were 1 base for V and 14 bases for J; bases not matched to a gene: 2. The CDR3 loop reads CASSLGQGKFF. As DNA, the CDR3 is TGTGCCAGCAGCTTAGGACAGGGCAAGTTCTTC.

This clonotype has just a few counts. V is TRBV5-1 and J is TRBJ1-6; 7 bases agree with TRBD1. The V and J ends lost 5 bases and 6 bases, in that order; junction bases with no gene match: 8. This CDR3 contains 15 residues. Germline V gene lookup returns CDR1 SGHRS and CDR2 YFSETQ. The CDR3 spells CASSPKGASNSPLHF. Here the CDR3 DNA reads TGCGCCAGCAGTCCGAAGGGGGCAAGTAATTCACCCCTCCACTTT.

This clonotype was counted between two and nine times. This chain connects TRBV5-1 to TRBJ2-1, with TRBD2 matching over 11 bases. The CDR3 has 16 residues. Unmatched junction bases numbered 6, after V lost 3 bases and J lost 4 bases. Looked up from germline, CDR1 is SGHRS and CDR2 is YFSETQ. CDR3 nucleotides: TGCGCCAGCAGCTCCCTAGCGGGGGGTACGTACAATGAGCAGTTCTTC. This codes for CASSSLAGGTYNEQFF.

The V call is TRBV5-4, the J call TRBJ1-3; 8 bases map to TRBD1. Per germline, CDR1 SGHNT and CDR2 YYREEE (reference sequence). V shed 1 base, J shed 3 bases, and the junction held 6 bases outside the gene matches. The CDR3 spans 16 residues. CDR3 nucleotide sequence: TGTGCCAGCAGCTTGCGGTCACAGGGGGATGGAAACACCATATATTTT. Translated, it gives CASSLRSQGDGNTIYF.

This clonotype has only a few counts. The V gene is TRBV9, the J gene TRBJ2-7, with 9 bases that match TRBD2. Trimming removed 0 bases from V and 4 bases from J; junction bases left unmatched: 2. There are 14 residues in the CDR3. Germline loops: CDR1 SGDLS, CDR2 YYNGEE. In DNA form, the CDR3 reads TGTGCCAGCAGCGTAGCTAGCGGGACTTACGAGCAGTACTTC. Protein sequence: CASSVASGTYEQYF.

In its sample, this clonotype was seen a few times. J is TRBJ2-7 and V is TRBV3-1, with D possibly being TRBD1 (6 bases). Trimming stripped 5 bases from V and 2 bases from J, with 16 bases between. The germline gives CDR1 LGHDT, CDR2 YNNKEL (reference sequence). The CDR3 runs 15 residues. The CDR3 reads CASSSNVGGPYEQYF. Written as DNA, the CDR3 is TGTGCCAGCAGCTCCAACGTTGGGGGCCCCTACGAGCAGTACTTC.

This clonotype showed up just a few times. The rearrangement joins TRBV28 to TRBJ2-1; possible D gene TRBD2, 5 bases. V gave up 3 bases and J gave up 7 bases, with 19 bases separating them. In germline, CDR1 is MDHEN, CDR2 SYDVKM. This CDR3 is 16 amino acids long. CDR3 sequence reads: CASSFWLRSRGNEQFF. In DNA, the CDR3 is TGTGCCAGCAGTTTTTGGTTGCGGAGCCGAGGGAATGAGCAGTTCTTC.

This clonotype was detected only a few times. The V call is TRBV18, the J call TRBJ2-7; 8 bases match TRBD1. Unmatched junction bases numbered 12, after V lost 2 bases and J lost 3 bases. The CDR3 consists of 17 residues. CDR1 and CDR2 (germline): KGHSH, LQKENI. CDR3 amino acids: CASSPTTRATGVYEQYF. In nucleotides, the CDR3 is TGTGCCAGCTCACCAACTACGCGAGCGACAGGGGTCTACGAGCAGTACTTC.

This chain joins TRBV4-2 and TRBJ1-1; no definite D call. Germline lookup yields CDR1 LGHNA and CDR2 YNFKEQ. Trimming pared 1 base from V and 3 bases from J, leaving 12 bases between. This CDR3 is 15 amino acids long. In nucleotides, the CDR3 is TGTGCCAGCAGCCAAGTAACTCTCCTCGACACTGAAGCTTTCTTT. This codes for CASSQVTLLDTEAFF.

This chain joins TRBV10-3 and TRBJ2-5, with D perhaps matching TRBD1 (6 bases). Germline V lookup: CDR1 ENHRY, CDR2 SYGVKD. The CDR3 extends over 16 amino acids. Trimming stripped 10 bases from V and 2 bases from J, with 23 bases between. CDR3 sequence (DNA): TGTGCCACCAGACTCTCTTCAGGGGAAGGTCAAGAGACCCAGTACTTC. Its translation is CATRLSSGEGQETQYF.

The V and J genes are TRBV4-1 and TRBJ2-3, with D maybe TRBD2 (6 bases). Germline V gives CDR1 MGHRA, CDR2 YSYEKL. The V and J ends lost 3 bases and 0 bases respectively, with 16 bases between them. The CDR3 consists of 17 residues. CDR3 amino acids: CASSHVSGPTSTDTQYF. In DNA, the CDR3 is TGCGCCAGCAGCCATGTTAGCGGACCTACTAGCACAGATACGCAGTATTTT.